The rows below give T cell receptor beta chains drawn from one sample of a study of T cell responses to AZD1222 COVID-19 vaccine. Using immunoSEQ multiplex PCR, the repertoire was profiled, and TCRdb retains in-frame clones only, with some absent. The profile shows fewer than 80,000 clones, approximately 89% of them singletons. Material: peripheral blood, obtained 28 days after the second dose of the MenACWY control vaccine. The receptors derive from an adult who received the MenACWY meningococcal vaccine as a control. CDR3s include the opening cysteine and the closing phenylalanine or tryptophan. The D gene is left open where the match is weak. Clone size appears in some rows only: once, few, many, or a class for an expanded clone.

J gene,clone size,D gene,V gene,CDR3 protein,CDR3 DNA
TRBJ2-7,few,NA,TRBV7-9,CASSSGPSSSYEQYF,TGTGCCAGCAGCTCGGGACCGTCGAGCTCCTACGAGCAGTACTTC
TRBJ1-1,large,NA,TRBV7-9,CASSALELGAFF,TGTGCCAGCAGCGCACTAGAACTTGGAGCTTTCTTT
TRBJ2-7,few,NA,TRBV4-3,CASSQDLTGATYEQYF,TGCGCCAGCAGCCAAGATTTGACAGGCGCTACCTACGAGCAGTACTTC
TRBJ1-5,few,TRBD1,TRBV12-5,CASGSTRDRPNQPQHF,TGTGCTAGTGGTTCGACCCGGGACAGACCCAATCAGCCCCAGCATTTT
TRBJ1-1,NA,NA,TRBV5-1,CASSLASGAPEAFF,TGCGCCAGCAGCTTGGCCTCAGGGGCGCCCGAAGCTTTCTTT
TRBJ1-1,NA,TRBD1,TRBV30,CASSSDRGRVYTEAFF,TGTGCCTCATCCTCGGACAGGGGGCGCGTGTACACTGAAGCTTTCTTT
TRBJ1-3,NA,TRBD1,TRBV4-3,CASSPAGGLNTIYF,TGCGCCAGCAGCCCCGCAGGGGGCCTAAACACCATATATTTT
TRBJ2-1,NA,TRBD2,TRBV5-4,CASSSIAGEFYNEQFF,TGTGCCAGCAGTTCGATAGCGGGAGAGTTCTACAATGAGCAGTTCTTC
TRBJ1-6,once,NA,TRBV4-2,CASSQVTGSYNSPLHF,TGTGCCAGCAGCCAAGTGACAGGCTCCTATAATTCACCCCTCCACTTT
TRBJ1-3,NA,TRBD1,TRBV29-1,CSVDGTGGGGRGNTIYF,TGCAGCGTCGACGGGACAGGGGGGGGAGGCCGTGGAAACACCATATATTTT
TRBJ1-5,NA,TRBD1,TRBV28,CASKLTGGSNQPQHF,TGTGCCAGCAAACTGACAGGGGGTAGCAATCAGCCCCAGCATTTT
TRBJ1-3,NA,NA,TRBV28,CASNARGQGFGNTIYF,TGTGCCAGCAACGCTAGAGGGCAGGGGTTTGGAAACACCATATATTTT
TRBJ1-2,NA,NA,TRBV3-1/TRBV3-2,CASSQEVYGYTF,TGTGCCAGCAGCCAAGAGGTCTATGGCTACACCTTC
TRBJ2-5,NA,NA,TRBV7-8,CASSLDSQGETQYF,TGTGCCAGCAGCCTCGACTCCCAAGGGGAGACCCAGTACTTC
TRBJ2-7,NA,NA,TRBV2,CASSEEAGPPYEQYF,TGTGCCAGCAGTGAAGAGGCAGGGCCTCCCTACGAGCAGTACTTC